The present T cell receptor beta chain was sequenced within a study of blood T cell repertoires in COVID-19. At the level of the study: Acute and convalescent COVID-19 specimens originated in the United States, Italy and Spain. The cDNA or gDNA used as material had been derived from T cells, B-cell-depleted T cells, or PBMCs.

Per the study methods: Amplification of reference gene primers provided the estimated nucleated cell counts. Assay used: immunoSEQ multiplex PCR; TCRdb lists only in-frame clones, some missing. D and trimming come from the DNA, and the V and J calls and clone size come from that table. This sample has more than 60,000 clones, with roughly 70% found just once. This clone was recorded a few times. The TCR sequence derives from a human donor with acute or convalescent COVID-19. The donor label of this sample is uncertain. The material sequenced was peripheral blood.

In nucleotides, the CDR3 is TGTGCCACCAGCAGAGATAAGGGGGCGTACTCACCCCTCCACTTT. Residues: CATSRDKGAYSPLHF. J is TRBJ1-6 and V is TRBV15, with TRBD1 matching over 7 bases. Germline loops: CDR1 LNHNV, CDR2 YYDKDF (reference sequence). The CDR3 is 15 residues long. V was clipped by 0 bases and J by 10 bases; unmatched bases: 6. The full variable domain, rest sourced from reference TRBV15 and TRBJ1-6, is DAMVIQNPRYQVTQFGKPVTLSCSQTLNHNVMYWYQQKSSQAPKLLFHYYDKDFNNEADTPDNFQSRRPNTSFCFLDIRSPGLGDTAMYLCATSRDKGAYSPLHFGNGTRLTVT.